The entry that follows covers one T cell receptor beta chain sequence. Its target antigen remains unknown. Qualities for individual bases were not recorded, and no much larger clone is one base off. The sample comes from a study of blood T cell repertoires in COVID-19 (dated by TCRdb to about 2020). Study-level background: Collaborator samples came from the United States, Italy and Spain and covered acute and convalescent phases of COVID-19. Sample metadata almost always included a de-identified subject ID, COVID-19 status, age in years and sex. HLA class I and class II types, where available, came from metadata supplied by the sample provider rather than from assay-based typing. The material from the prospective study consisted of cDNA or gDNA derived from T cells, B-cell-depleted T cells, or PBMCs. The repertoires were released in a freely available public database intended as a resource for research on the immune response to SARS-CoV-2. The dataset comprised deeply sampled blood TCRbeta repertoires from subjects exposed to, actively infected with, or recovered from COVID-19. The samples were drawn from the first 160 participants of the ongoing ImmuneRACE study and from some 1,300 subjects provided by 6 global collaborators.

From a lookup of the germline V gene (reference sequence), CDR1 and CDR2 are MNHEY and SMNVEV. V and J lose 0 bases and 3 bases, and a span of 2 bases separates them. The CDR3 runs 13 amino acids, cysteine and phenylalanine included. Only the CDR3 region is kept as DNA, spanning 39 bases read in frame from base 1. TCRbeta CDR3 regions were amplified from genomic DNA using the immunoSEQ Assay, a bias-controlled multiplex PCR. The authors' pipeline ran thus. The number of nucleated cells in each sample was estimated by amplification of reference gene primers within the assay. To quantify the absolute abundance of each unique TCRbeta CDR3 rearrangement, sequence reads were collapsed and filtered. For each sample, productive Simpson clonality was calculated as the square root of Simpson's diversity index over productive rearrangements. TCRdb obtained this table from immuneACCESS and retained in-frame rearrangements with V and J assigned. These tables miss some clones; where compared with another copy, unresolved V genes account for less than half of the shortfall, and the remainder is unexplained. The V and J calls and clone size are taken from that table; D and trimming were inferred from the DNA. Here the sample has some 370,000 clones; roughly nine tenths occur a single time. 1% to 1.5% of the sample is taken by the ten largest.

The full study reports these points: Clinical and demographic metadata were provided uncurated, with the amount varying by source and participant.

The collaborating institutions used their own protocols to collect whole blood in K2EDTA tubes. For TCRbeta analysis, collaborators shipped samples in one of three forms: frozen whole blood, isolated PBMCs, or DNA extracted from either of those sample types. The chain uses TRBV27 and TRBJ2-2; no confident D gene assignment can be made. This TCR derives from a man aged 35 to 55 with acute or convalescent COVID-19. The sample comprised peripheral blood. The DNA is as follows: TGTGCCAGCAGTTTATCCTACACCGGGGAGCTGTTTTTT. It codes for CASSLSYTGELFF.